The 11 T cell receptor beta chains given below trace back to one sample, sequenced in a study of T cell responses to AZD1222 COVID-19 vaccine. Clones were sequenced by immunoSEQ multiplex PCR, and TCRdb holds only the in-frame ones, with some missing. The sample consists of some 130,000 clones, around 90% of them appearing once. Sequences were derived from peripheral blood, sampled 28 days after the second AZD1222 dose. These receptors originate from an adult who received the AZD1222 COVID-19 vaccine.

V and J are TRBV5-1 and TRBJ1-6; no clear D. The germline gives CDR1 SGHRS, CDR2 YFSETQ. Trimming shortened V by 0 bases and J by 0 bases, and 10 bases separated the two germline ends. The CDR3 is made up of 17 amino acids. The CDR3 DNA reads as TGCGCCAGCAGCTTGGGGGGTCCGAGCTCCTATAATTCACCCCTCCACTTT. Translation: CASSLGGPSSYNSPLHF.

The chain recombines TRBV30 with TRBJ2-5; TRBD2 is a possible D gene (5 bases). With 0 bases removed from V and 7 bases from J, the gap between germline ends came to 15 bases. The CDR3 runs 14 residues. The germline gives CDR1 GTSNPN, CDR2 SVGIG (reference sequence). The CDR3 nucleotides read TGTGCCTGGAGTGTTTTGCCAGTTGGAGGGACCCAGTACTTC. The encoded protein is CAWSVLPVGGTQYF.

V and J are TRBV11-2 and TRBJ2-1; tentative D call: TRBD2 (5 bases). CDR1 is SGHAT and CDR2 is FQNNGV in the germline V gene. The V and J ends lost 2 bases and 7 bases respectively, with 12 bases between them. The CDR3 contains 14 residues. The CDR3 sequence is CASSLPLVSNEQFF. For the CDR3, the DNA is TGTGCCAGCAGCTTACCACTAGTCTCTAATGAGCAGTTCTTC.

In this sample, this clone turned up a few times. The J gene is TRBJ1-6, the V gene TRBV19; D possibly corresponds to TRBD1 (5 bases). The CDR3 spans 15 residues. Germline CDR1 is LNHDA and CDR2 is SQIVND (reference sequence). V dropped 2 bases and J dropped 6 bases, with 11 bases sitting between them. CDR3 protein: CASSIRQGGNSPLHF. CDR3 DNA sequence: TGTGCCAGTAGTATAAGGCAGGGTGGTAATTCACCCCTCCACTTT.

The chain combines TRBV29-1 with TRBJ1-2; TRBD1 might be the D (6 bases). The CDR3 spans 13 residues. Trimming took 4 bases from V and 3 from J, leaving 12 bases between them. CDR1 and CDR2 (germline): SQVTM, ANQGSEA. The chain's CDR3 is CSVATGADYGYTF. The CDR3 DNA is TGCAGCGTTGCGACGGGGGCGGACTATGGCTACACCTTC.

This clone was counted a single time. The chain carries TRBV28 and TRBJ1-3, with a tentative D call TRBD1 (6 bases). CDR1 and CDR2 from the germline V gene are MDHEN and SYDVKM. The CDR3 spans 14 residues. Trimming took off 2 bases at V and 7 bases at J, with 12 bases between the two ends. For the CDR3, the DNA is TGTGCCAGCAGTTTACTGGGGGCTTATAACACCATATATTTT. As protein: CASSLLGAYNTIYF.

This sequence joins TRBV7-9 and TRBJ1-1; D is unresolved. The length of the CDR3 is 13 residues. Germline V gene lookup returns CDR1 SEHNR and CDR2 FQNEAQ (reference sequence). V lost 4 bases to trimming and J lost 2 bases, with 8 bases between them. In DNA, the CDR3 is TGTGCCAGCAGCTATGACGCAAACACTGAAGCTTTCTTT. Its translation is CASSYDANTEAFF.

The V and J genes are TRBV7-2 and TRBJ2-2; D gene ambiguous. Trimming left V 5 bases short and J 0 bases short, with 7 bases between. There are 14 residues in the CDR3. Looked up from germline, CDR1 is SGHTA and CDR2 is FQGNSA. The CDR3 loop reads CASSRLANTGELFF. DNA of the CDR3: TGTGCCAGCAGCCGGCTCGCGAACACCGGGGAGCTGTTTTTT.

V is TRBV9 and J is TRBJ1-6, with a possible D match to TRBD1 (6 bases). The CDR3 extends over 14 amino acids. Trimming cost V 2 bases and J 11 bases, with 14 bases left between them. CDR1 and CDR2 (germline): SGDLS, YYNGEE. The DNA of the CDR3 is TGTGCCAGCAGCGTCGGGGGGCCTGGGGCACCCCTCCACTTT. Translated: CASSVGGPGAPLHF.

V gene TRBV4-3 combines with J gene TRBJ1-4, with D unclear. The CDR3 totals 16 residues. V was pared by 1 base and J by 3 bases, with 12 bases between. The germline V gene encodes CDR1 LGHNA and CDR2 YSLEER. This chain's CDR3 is CASSQVWDRSNEKLFF. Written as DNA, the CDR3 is TGCGCCAGCAGCCAAGTTTGGGATCGCTCTAATGAAAAACTGTTTTTT.

DNA of the CDR3: TGCGCCAGCAGCTTGGAGGCCCTTCAGACGCAGTACTTC. Protein sequence: CASSLEALQTQYF. V gene TRBV5-1 combines with J gene TRBJ2-7; unclear D gene. This CDR3 has 13 residues. From germline, CDR1 is SGHRS and CDR2 YFSETQ. With 0 bases removed from V and 9 bases from J, the gap between germline ends came to 13 bases. Together with reference TRBV5-1 and TRBJ2-7, the CDR3 gives the full variable domain: KAGVTQTPRYLIKTRGQQVTLSCSPISGHRSVSWYQQTPGQGLQFLFEYFSETQRNKGNFPGRFSGRQFSNSRSEMNVSTLELGDSALYLCASSLEALQTQYFGPGTRLTVT.